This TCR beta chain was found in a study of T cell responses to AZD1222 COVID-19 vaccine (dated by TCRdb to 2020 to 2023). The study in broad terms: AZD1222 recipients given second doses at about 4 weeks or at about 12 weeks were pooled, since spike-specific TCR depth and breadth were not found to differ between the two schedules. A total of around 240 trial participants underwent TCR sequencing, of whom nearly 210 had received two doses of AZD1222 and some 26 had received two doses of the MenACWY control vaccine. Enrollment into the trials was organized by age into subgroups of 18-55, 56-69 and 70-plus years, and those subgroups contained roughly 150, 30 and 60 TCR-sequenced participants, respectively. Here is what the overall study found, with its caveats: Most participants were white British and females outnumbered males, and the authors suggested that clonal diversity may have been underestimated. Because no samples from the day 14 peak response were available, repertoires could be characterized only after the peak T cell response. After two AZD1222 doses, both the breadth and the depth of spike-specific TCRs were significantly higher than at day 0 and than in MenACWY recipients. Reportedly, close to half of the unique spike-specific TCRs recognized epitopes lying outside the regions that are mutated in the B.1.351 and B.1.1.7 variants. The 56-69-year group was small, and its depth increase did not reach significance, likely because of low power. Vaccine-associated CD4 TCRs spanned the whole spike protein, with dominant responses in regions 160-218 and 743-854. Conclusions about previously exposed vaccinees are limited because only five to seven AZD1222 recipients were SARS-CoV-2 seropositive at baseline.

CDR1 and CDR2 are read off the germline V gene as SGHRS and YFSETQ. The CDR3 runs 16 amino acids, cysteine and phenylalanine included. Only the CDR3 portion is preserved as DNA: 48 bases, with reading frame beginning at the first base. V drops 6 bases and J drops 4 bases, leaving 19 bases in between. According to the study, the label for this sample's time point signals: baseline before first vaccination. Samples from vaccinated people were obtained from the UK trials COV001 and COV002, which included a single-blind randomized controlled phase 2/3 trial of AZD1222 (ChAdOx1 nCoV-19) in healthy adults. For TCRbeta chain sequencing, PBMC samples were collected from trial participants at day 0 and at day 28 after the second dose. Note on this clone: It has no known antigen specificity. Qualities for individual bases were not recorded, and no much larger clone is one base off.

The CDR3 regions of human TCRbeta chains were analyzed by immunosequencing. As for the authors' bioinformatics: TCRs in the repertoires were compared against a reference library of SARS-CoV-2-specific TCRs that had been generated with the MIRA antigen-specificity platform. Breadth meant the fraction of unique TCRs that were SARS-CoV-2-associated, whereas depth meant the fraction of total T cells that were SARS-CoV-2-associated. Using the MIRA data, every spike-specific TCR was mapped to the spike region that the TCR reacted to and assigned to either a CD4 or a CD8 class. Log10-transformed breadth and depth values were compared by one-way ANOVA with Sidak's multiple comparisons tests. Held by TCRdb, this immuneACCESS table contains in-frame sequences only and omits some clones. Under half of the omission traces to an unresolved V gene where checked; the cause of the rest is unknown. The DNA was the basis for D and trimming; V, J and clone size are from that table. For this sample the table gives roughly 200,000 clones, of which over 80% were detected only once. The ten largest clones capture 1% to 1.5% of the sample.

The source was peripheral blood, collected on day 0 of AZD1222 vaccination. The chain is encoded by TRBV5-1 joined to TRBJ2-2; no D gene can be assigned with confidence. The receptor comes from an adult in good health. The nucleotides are TGCGCCAGCACCCCCCGGGTTGGCGGCGGCACCGGGGAGCTGTTTTTT. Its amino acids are CASTPRVGGGTGELFF.